Presented here are 18 T cell receptor beta chains from one specimen sequenced in a study of graft-versus-host responses after intestinal transplantation. The method was immunoSEQ multiplex PCR; TCRdb's version includes in-frame clones alone and lacks a portion of them. Among approximately 37,000 clones, approximately 95% were seen once, and the ten largest hold about 3.6%. Sequencing was performed on PBMCs, taken approximately 700 days after intestinal transplantation. The receptors shown here come from a human patient who received an intestinal transplant, so some T cells may come from the graft donor.

This chain joins TRBV5-1 and TRBJ2-6; D remains ambiguous. The CDR3 loop spans 16 amino acids. V was clipped by 1 base and J by 1 base, with 9 bases between them. Germline loops: CDR1 SGHRS, CDR2 YFSETQ. CDR3 sequence reads: CASSLTQVSGANVLTF. For the CDR3, the DNA is TGCGCCAGCAGCTTGACCCAGGTTTCTGGGGCCAACGTCCTGACTTTC.

The V and J genes are TRBV6-5 and TRBJ1-4, with TRBD1 matching over 9 bases. V dropped 2 bases and J dropped 8; count of bases not matched to a gene: 6. Looked up from germline, CDR1 is MNHEY and CDR2 is SVGAGI. This CDR3 spans 15 amino acids. The CDR3 is CASSYGTGSNEKLFF. In DNA form, the CDR3 reads TGTGCCAGCAGTTACGGGACAGGGTCGAACGAAAAACTGTTTTTT.

CDR3 bases: TGTGCCAGCAGCTTGACAGGGGGCAATCAGCCCCAGCATTTT. Translation gives CASSLTGGNQPQHF. The V gene is TRBV5-6, the J gene TRBJ1-5, with TRBD1 identical over 7 bases. The germline V gene has CDR1 SGHDT and CDR2 YYEEEE. V lost 1 base, J lost 2 bases, and 0 bases stayed unmatched. CDR3 length equals 14 residues.

The chain is built from TRBV5-6 and TRBJ1-2; the D is unclear. The germline V gene has CDR1 SGHDT and CDR2 YYEEEE. The CDR3 runs to 17 residues. V was shortened by 6 bases and J by 4 bases, with 25 bases between the two germline ends. CDR3 bases: TGTGCCAGCAAATCGGCCATGGAATGGAAGGACGGCTATGGCTACACCTTC. It encodes CASKSAMEWKDGYGYTF.

This sequence joins TRBV5-4 and TRBJ2-3; D may be TRBD2 (5 bases). V gave up 5 bases and J gave up 6 bases, with 13 bases separating them. This CDR3 has 13 residues. Germline lookup yields CDR1 SGHNT and CDR2 YYREEE (reference sequence). DNA of the CDR3: TGTGCCAGCAGGGTAGCGCCCAGGGATACGCAGTATTTT. It translates to CASRVAPRDTQYF.

This chain joins TRBV25-1 and TRBJ2-5; the D gene is possibly TRBD2 (7 bases). The V gene's germline CDR1 is MGHDK and CDR2 SYGVNS. The CDR3 has 14 amino acids. The ends were cut back, 2 bases at V and 5 bases at J, with 12 bases in the middle. The CDR3 sequence: CASSERGGKETQYF. CDR3 bases: TGTGCCAGCAGTGAAAGGGGGGGCAAGGAGACCCAGTACTTC. Variable domain in full (rest from reference TRBV25-1 and TRBJ2-5): EADIYQTPRYLVIGTGKKITLECSQTMGHDKMYWYQQDPGMELHLIHYSYGVNSTEKGDLSSESTVSRIRTEHFPLTLESARPSHTSQYLCASSERGGKETQYFGPGTRLLVL.

The rearrangement links TRBV6-5 to TRBJ2-7; D not resolved. This CDR3 has 13 amino acids. Trimming took off 0 bases at V and 4 bases at J, with 7 bases between the two ends. The germline V gene has CDR1 MNHEY and CDR2 SVGAGI. Here the CDR3 reads CASSYSTVYEQYF. In DNA form, the CDR3 reads TGTGCCAGCAGTTACTCGACGGTTTACGAGCAGTACTTC.

The genes are TRBV7-6 and TRBJ1-3; D uncertain. V was clipped by 3 bases and J by 0 bases, with 12 bases between them. This CDR3 is built from 16 residues. Germline CDR1 is SGHVS and CDR2 is FNYEAQ. The CDR3 protein is CASSLGTSSSGNTIYF. The CDR3, as DNA: TGTGCCAGCAGCTTGGGTACAAGTTCCTCTGGAAACACCATATATTTT.

The chain recombines TRBV6-5 with TRBJ2-1; 8 nucleotides line up with TRBD1. The germline V gene encodes CDR1 MNHEY and CDR2 SVGAGI. The CDR3 length is 16 residues. The trim removed 4 bases at V and 3 bases at J, leaving 8 bases unmatched. This CDR3 reads CASSFGQGAYYNEQFF. Here the CDR3 DNA reads TGTGCCAGCAGTTTCGGGCAGGGGGCCTACTACAATGAGCAGTTCTTC.

The chain joins TRBV29-1 to TRBJ2-1; a weak D match, TRBD1 (5 bases). Germline V gene data show CDR1 as SQVTM and CDR2 as ANQGSEA. V was shortened by 3 bases and J by 4 bases, with 10 bases between the two germline ends. This CDR3 spans 13 amino acids. The CDR3 sequence is CSVDLQGYNEQFF. The CDR3 nucleotides are TGCAGCGTTGACTTGCAGGGTTACAATGAGCAGTTCTTC.

The rearrangement links TRBV11-2 to TRBJ1-1, with 8 bases that match TRBD1. The CDR3 consists of 15 residues. CDR1 and CDR2 (germline): SGHAT, FQNNGV. The ends lost 5 bases at V and 1 base at J; junction bases unmatched: 6. The CDR3 sequence: CASSAPDRANTEAFF. The CDR3, as DNA: TGTGCCAGCAGCGCACCGGACAGGGCGAACACTGAAGCTTTCTTT.

J is TRBJ2-7 and V is TRBV28; D not certain. Germline CDR1 reads MDHEN; CDR2 reads SYDVKM. The CDR3 is 11 amino acids. Here the CDR3 reads CVVSSAHEQYF. CDR3 nucleotide sequence: TGTGTCGTCTCTAGTGCTCACGAGCAGTACTTC.

The sample holds one count of this clone. The rearrangement uses TRBV4-2 and TRBJ1-5, with D unclear. The V end lost 5 bases, the J end lost 4 bases, and 18 bases lay between the germline ends. CDR1 is LGHNA and CDR2 is YNFKEQ in the germline V gene. The CDR3 consists of 16 residues. The CDR3 loop reads CASSSQASHPNQPQHF. The DNA for the CDR3 is TGTGCCAGCAGCTCTCAAGCCTCTCACCCAAATCAGCCCCAGCATTTT.

This clone was seen a few times. This sequence joins TRBV13 and TRBJ1-2, with D possibly matching TRBD1 (5 bases). Trimming stripped 6 bases from V and 4 bases from J, with 9 bases between. The CDR3 covers 12 residues. CDR1 and CDR2 (germline): PRHDT, FYEKMQ (reference sequence). The CDR3 nucleotides read TGTGCCAGCAGTCAGGACATCTATGGCTACACCTTC. The encoded protein is CASSQDIYGYTF. Filled out from reference TRBV13 and TRBJ1-2, the complete variable domain reads AAGVIQSPRHLIKEKRETATLKCYPIPRHDTVYWYQQGPGQDPQFLISFYEKMQSDKGSIPDRFSAQQFSDYHSELNMSSLELGDSALYFCASSQDIYGYTFGSGTRLTVV.

This CDR3 is CASSQGPSGGLAKNIQYF. The CDR3 DNA reads as TGCGCCAGCAGCCAGGGACCCTCGGGCGGACTAGCCAAAAACATTCAGTACTTC. The chain couples TRBV4-1 to TRBJ2-4; D may match TRBD1 or TRBD2 (5 bases each). The CDR3 has 18 amino acids. CDR1 and CDR2 from the germline V gene are MGHRA and YSYEKL. The V gene lost 3 bases and the J gene lost 0 bases, with 18 bases spanning the gap.

This clone is a singleton in its sample. The chain combines TRBV19 with TRBJ2-7, with 9 bases that match TRBD1. The V and J ends lost 4 bases and 7 bases, in that order; junction bases with no gene match: 8. The CDR3 has 14 residues. Germline V gives CDR1 LNHDA, CDR2 SQIVND (reference sequence). CDR3 residues: CASSRTGDPWEQYF. CDR3 nucleotide sequence: TGTGCCAGTAGTAGGACAGGGGACCCCTGGGAGCAGTACTTC.

This rearrangement joins TRBV5-4 to TRBJ2-3; D is uncertain. Deletions cut 5 bases from V and 1 base from J, with 11 bases between. Germline CDR1 and CDR2: SGHNT and YYREEE (reference sequence). CDR3 length equals 14 residues. CDR3 coding DNA: TGTGCCAGCAGAGAGGATTTGGGCACAGATACGCAGTATTTT. Its protein is CASREDLGTDTQYF.

The J gene is TRBJ2-7, the V gene TRBV5-1; the D call may be TRBD1 or TRBD2 (5 bases each). This CDR3 comprises 14 residues. Germline assignment: CDR1 SGHRS and CDR2 YFSETQ. Trimming removed 4 bases at V and 4 bases at J, with 15 bases between. CDR3 coding DNA: TGCGCCAGCAGCCGTGAGGGGTACCTTTACGAGCAGTACTTC. Translated: CASSREGYLYEQYF.